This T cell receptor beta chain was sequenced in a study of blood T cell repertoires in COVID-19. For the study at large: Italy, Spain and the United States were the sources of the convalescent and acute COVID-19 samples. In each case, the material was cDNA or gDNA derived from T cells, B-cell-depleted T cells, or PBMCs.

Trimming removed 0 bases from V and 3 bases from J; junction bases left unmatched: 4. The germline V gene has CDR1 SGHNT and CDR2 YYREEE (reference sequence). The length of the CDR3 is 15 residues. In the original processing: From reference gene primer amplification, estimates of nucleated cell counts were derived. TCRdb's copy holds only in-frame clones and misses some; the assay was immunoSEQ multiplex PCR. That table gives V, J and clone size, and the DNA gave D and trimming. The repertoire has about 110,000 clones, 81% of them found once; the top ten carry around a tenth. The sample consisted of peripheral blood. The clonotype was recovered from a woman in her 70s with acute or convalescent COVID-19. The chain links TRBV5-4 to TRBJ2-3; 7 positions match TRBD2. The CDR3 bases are TGTGCCAGCAGCTTGGACGTGGGAGGGACAGATACGCAGTATTTT. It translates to CASSLDVGGTDTQYF.